The clone carrying this T cell receptor beta chain was detected only a few times. Its antigen is as yet unknown. This sample was taken from a study of T cells after yellow fever vaccination. Study findings and constraints: In post-booster samples, most primary-vaccination clones reappeared (under 98% CD4, 75% to 90% CD8).

TCRdb fed the 5' RACE reads into MiXCR, producing one record per CDR3 protein. The sample has 230,000 or so distinct CDR3 sequences; over 6.5% are singletons. CDR1 and CDR2 (germline): MNHEY, SVGEGT. J lost 4 bases, V lost 0 bases, and 7 bases had no gene match. The CDR3 is 16 amino acids. The starting material was CD4+ T cells sorted from PBMCs, obtained on the day of the yellow fever booster vaccination. The TCR originated in a man between 25 and 39 years old who received the YFV17D yellow fever vaccine. V usage is TRBV6-2 or TRBV6-3 and J usage is TRBJ2-7; 9 bases are shared with TRBD2. CDR3: CASSYSATSGAYEQYF. The CDR3 DNA reads as TGTGCCAGCAGTTACTCAGCGACTAGCGGAGCTTACGAGCAGTACTTC.